This T cell receptor (beta chain) stems from a study (dated by TCRdb to 2016 to 2017). Concerning the study at large: The origins of HIV persistence were investigated in individuals who naturally controlled HIV infection.

Via the germline V gene, CDR1 is SGHRS and CDR2 YFSETQ. The CDR3 has 16 amino acids, counting the end cysteine and phenylalanine. The retained sequence is limited to the CDR3, 48 bases, with the frame set at the first base. Ends trimmed: V by 4 bases, J by 1 base; bases unmatched to a gene: 11. Judged by its sample share, this clonotype qualifies as large (0.1 to 1%). The antigen it binds to is not known. No much larger clone exists at a distance of one base, and base qualities are not known. The method was 5' RACE. Sequencing took place on an Illumina HiSeq 2000. TCRdb handled the public reads itself, with Q25 trimming in fastp and clone calling in MiXCR, and kept productive beta chains. Merged by CDR3 protein, the rows form single entries marked with the most common genes and DNA. The sample contains around 300 distinct CDR3 sequences, roughly a tenth of them found a single time. About 61% of the sample rests with the top ten.

The rearrangement joined TRBV5-1 to TRBJ2-7, with 7 bases in between that match TRBD1. This clonotype originated in a male donor with HIV. What was sequenced was effector memory T cells from blood PBMCs. This specimen's cell subset or site label, interpreted: effector memory CD4+ T cells. The CDR3 protein is CASSTGHRDSSYEQYF. The nucleotides are TGCGCCAGCAGCACTGGTCATAGGGACAGTTCCTACGAGCAGTACTTC. Where the CDR3 stops, the reference TRBV5-1 and TRBJ2-7 genes take over; the full variable domain is KAGVTQTPRYLIKTRGQQVTLSCSPISGHRSVSWYQQTPGQGLQFLFEYFSETQRNKGNFPGRFSGRQFSNSRSEMNVSTLELGDSALYLCASSTGHRDSSYEQYFGPGTRLTVT.